These 24 T cell receptor beta chains were sequenced from one sample in a study of shared clonotypes between healthy human individuals. Naive-designated CD8 cells lacked CD45RO, were positively enriched for CCR7, and omitted terminally differentiated effector memory CD45RA+ cells. Measured with immunoSEQ multiplex PCR; TCRdb has only the in-frame clones, and not every one. Of more than 2 million clones listed, just under 95% are singletons. The sequencing sample was made of naive CD8+ T cells sorted from blood. The receptor source for this set is a man aged 18 to 30 in good health.

This clone was seen a single time. The CDR3 reads CASTPRQGLEQYF. The CDR3 DNA reads TGTGCCAGCACGCCTCGACAGGGCCTAGAGCAGTACTTC. The chain has TRBV6-5 and TRBJ2-7; 7 bases line up with TRBD1. Germline V CDR1 and CDR2: MNHEY, SVGAGI. The CDR3 is made up of 13 amino acids. V lost 7 bases, J lost 7 bases, and 10 bases stayed unmatched.

The CDR3 is CASSSQGFFQETQYF. The DNA of the CDR3 is TGTGCCAGTAGTAGTCAGGGCTTTTTTCAAGAGACCCAGTACTTC. V is TRBV19 and J is TRBJ2-5, with D perhaps TRBD1 (5 bases). The length of the CDR3 is 15 residues. Germline values: CDR1 LNHDA, CDR2 SQIVND (reference sequence). V lost 4 bases, J lost 2 bases, and 14 bases lay in between. The full variable domain, its missing parts supplied by reference TRBV19 and TRBJ2-5, is DGGITQSPKYLFRKEGQNVTLSCEQNLNHDAMYWYRQDPGQGLRLIYYSQIVNDFQKGDIAEGYSVSREKKESFPLTVTSAQKNPTAFYLCASSSQGFFQETQYFGPGTRLLVL.

The chain uses TRBV5-4 and TRBJ2-2; D gene uncertain. CDR3 size: 13 residues. V shed 4 bases and J shed 0 bases, with 4 bases lying between them. In germline, CDR1 is SGHNT, CDR2 YYREEE (reference sequence). The CDR3 nucleotides are TGTGCCAGCAGCCCCGCGAACACCGGGGAGCTGTTTTTT. This encodes CASSPANTGELFF.

This clone was found once. This chain joins TRBV7-9 and TRBJ2-1; either TRBD1 or TRBD2 may fit D (5 bases each). CDR1 is SEHNR and CDR2 is FQNEAQ in the germline V gene (reference sequence). Trimming cost V 5 bases and J 5 bases, with 13 bases left between them. CDR3 length: 14 residues. The CDR3 coding sequence is TGTGCCAGCAGCAGAGGGACGCCCGACAATGAGCAGTTCTTC. This codes for CASSRGTPDNEQFF.

The rearrangement uses TRBV7-9 and TRBJ2-7, with no clear D. Trimming cost V 5 bases and J 2 bases, with 10 bases left between them. Germline V gene data show CDR1 as SEHNR and CDR2 as FQNEAQ (reference sequence). The CDR3 spans 13 residues. CDR3 nucleotides: TGTGCCAGCAGCCCCTTGTGGGCCTACGAGCAGTACTTC. The encoded protein is CASSPLWAYEQYF.

The chain employs TRBV7-9 and TRBJ1-1, with a weak D call TRBD1 (6 bases). This CDR3 is 14 amino acids long. Germline-derived CDR1 and CDR2 are SEHNR and FQNEAQ (reference sequence). V dropped 4 bases and J dropped 5 bases, with 14 bases sitting between them. CDR3 in amino acids: CASSSREGGTEAFF. In nucleotides, the CDR3 is TGTGCCAGCAGCTCCAGGGAAGGGGGGACTGAAGCTTTCTTT.

The rearrangement joins TRBV19 to TRBJ2-1, with TRBD2 matching 10 bases. The CDR3 loop spans 14 amino acids. The trim removed 6 bases at V and 7 bases at J, leaving 6 bases unmatched. Germline CDR1 and CDR2: LNHDA and SQIVND (reference sequence). CDR3 region: CASSIRTSGNEQFF. The CDR3 coding sequence is TGTGCCAGTAGCATAAGGACTAGCGGTAATGAGCAGTTCTTC.

The chain employs TRBV6-5 and TRBJ2-1, with TRBD2 identical over 9 bases. V trimming: 8 bases; J trimming: 5 bases; junction bases outside the gene matches: 10. This CDR3 has 15 amino acids. Germline CDR1 is MNHEY and CDR2 is SVGAGI. DNA of the CDR3: TGTGCCAGCCAGGGTGGCGGGAGGGCACACAATGAGCAGTTCTTC. It yields the protein CASQGGGRAHNEQFF.

A note on this clone: The same CDR3 is also encoded by other DNA sequences in this sample. The chain recombines TRBV4-1 with TRBJ1-2, with D maybe TRBD1 (5 bases). This CDR3 region has 15 residues. The V gene lost 0 bases and the J gene lost 2 bases, with 10 bases spanning the gap. CDR1 MGHRA and CDR2 YSYEKL come from the germline V gene. The CDR3 sequence: CASSQDPGGNYGYTF. For the CDR3, the DNA is TGCGCCAGCAGCCAAGATCCCGGGGGGAACTATGGCTACACCTTC.

Of note for this clone: Distinct nucleotide sequences in the sample also encode this CDR3. This chain joins TRBV10-2 and TRBJ1-1; D remains ambiguous. Trimming took 6 bases from V and 4 from J, leaving 6 bases between them. Germline V gives CDR1 WSHSY, CDR2 SAAADI. This CDR3 comprises 11 residues. DNA of the CDR3: TGCGCCAGCAGGGGCGGCACTGAAGCTTTCTTT. Encoded protein: CASRGGTEAFF.

The chain combines TRBV2 with TRBJ1-6; D remains ambiguous. From germline, CDR1 is SNHLY and CDR2 FYNNEI. The CDR3 consists of 16 residues. Trimming stripped 5 bases from V and 6 bases from J, with 17 bases between. The CDR3 DNA sequence: TGTGCCAGCAGTACTTGGGTGGTAGAAGGTAATTCACCCCTCCACTTT. Encoded protein: CASSTWVVEGNSPLHF.

This rearrangement joins TRBV2 to TRBJ2-5; D gene uncertain. The V end lost 2 bases, the J end lost 7 bases, and 2 bases lay between the germline ends. Germline values: CDR1 SNHLY, CDR2 FYNNEI. The CDR3 runs 10 residues. This CDR3 is CASSELTQYF. DNA of the CDR3: TGTGCCAGCAGTGAACTGACCCAGTACTTC.

The CDR3, as DNA: TGTGCTAGTGGTTTGGCTACAGGGACCCTCTACAATGAGCAGTTCTTC. It specifies CASGLATGTLYNEQFF. The chain employs TRBV12-5 and TRBJ2-1, with D possibly matching TRBD1 (6 bases). CDR1 is LGHNT and CDR2 is FRNRAP in the germline V gene. The CDR3 is 16 residues long. Trimming took off 1 base at V and 3 bases at J, with 13 bases between the two ends.

This clone was recorded only once. The chain links TRBV4-1 to TRBJ1-6; no firm D call. In germline, CDR1 is MGHRA, CDR2 YSYEKL. The CDR3 consists of 18 residues. Trimming shortened V by 0 bases and J by 1 base, and 13 bases separated the two germline ends. The CDR3 region has the DNA TGCGCCAGCAGCCAAGATTCTCAGTCAGTATCCTATAATTCACCCCTCCACTTT. It is translated as CASSQDSQSVSYNSPLHF.

The chain recombines TRBV10-3 with TRBJ1-2; D is undetermined. CDR1 and CDR2 from the germline V gene are ENHRY and SYGVKD. The length of the CDR3 is 14 residues. V was trimmed by 0 bases and J by 5 bases, leaving 10 bases between them. The CDR3 reads CAISESGSHYGYTF. In nucleotides, the CDR3 is TGTGCCATCAGTGAGTCCGGCAGCCATTATGGCTACACCTTC.

This clone appeared a single time. The chain is built from TRBV29-1 and TRBJ2-7, with 8 nucleotides matching TRBD1. V lost 6 bases, J lost 6 bases, and 7 bases stayed unmatched. Germline assignment: CDR1 SQVTM and CDR2 ANQGSEA. The CDR3 spans 12 residues. The CDR3 DNA sequence: TGCAGCGTGACAGGGGCCCCCTCCGAGCAGTACTTC. Translating gives CSVTGAPSEQYF.

This sequence joins TRBV7-6 and TRBJ2-7, with a possible D match to TRBD1 (7 bases). Germline CDR1 and CDR2: SGHVS and FNYEAQ. This CDR3 contains 14 residues. V was shortened by 5 bases and J by 7 bases, with 18 bases between the two germline ends. CDR3 sequence (DNA): TGTGCCAGCAGCCCCGCAGGGGGGCAGCTGGAGCAGTACTTC. The encoded protein is CASSPAGGQLEQYF.

This clone was recorded only once. This chain connects TRBV10-1 to TRBJ2-1; 7 bases match TRBD1. Germline trimming cut 5 bases from V and 2 bases from J; bases unmatched to any gene: 6. The CDR3 consists of 15 residues. CDR1 is WNHNN, CDR2 SYGVQD, per germline (reference sequence). CDR3: CASSTTGAPYNEQFF. Here the CDR3 DNA reads TGCGCCAGCAGTACTACAGGGGCCCCCTACAATGAGCAGTTCTTC.

Comments on this clone: The sample holds other DNA sequences that translate to the same CDR3. The chain recombines TRBV4-1 with TRBJ2-2; D unresolved. V was pared by 1 base and J by 3 bases, with 6 bases between. Germline V gives CDR1 MGHRA, CDR2 YSYEKL. This CDR3 is built from 14 residues. DNA of the CDR3: TGCGCCAGCAGCCAAGCCCTTCACACCGGGGAGCTGTTTTTT. Amino acids: CASSQALHTGELFF.

The V call is TRBV11-2, the J call TRBJ2-7; D not resolved. This CDR3 contains 13 residues. The V gene lost 2 bases and the J gene lost 3 bases, with 8 bases spanning the gap. Germline loops: CDR1 SGHAT, CDR2 FQNNGV. CDR3 in DNA: TGTGCCAGCAGCTTAACACCGGGCTACGAGCAGTACTTC. Protein sequence: CASSLTPGYEQYF.

This clone was counted between two and nine times. The chain has TRBV4-1 and TRBJ1-3, with D maybe TRBD1 (6 bases). V lost 3 bases and J lost 3, with 12 bases in between. The CDR3 spans 15 residues. Germline V gene lookup returns CDR1 MGHRA and CDR2 YSYEKL. The CDR3 sequence is CASSQGPQGGNTIYF. CDR3 DNA: TGCGCCAGCAGCCAGGGACCACAGGGTGGAAACACCATATATTTT.

The J gene is TRBJ1-3, the V gene TRBV7-9, with D possibly being TRBD1 (5 bases). The CDR3 is 11 residues long. The germline CDR1 and CDR2 sequences are SEHNR and FQNEAQ (reference sequence). CDR3 sequence reads: CLGGSGNTIYF. CDR3 nucleotides: TGTCTGGGGGGCTCTGGAAACACCATATATTTT.

This clone was counted once. The chain has TRBV30 and TRBJ2-3; no firm D call. The CDR3 has 12 residues. CDR1 GTSNPN and CDR2 SVGIG come from the germline V gene (reference sequence). The germline V and J ends were trimmed by 4 bases and 6 bases, with 11 bases remaining between them. CDR3 DNA: TGTGCCTGGATTCCGTCCGCGGATACGCAGTATTTT. Translated, it gives CAWIPSADTQYF.

The chain joins TRBV4-1 to TRBJ2-5; D might be TRBD1 or TRBD2, each matching 6 bases. The CDR3 length is 16 residues. Trimming removed 0 bases from V and 5 bases from J, with 16 bases in between. Looked up from germline, CDR1 is MGHRA and CDR2 is YSYEKL. The CDR3 protein is CASSQDLGGWEETQYF. As DNA, the CDR3 is TGCGCCAGCAGCCAAGATTTGGGGGGCTGGGAGGAGACCCAGTACTTC.